This T cell receptor beta chain was sequenced during a study of blood T cell repertoires in COVID-19. The wider study: In each case, the material was cDNA or gDNA derived from T cells, B-cell-depleted T cells, or PBMCs.

In the original workflow: Amplification with reference gene primers provided the estimates of nucleated cell counts. Produced via immunoSEQ multiplex PCR; TCRdb's table is partial and in-frame only. D and trimming come from the DNA, and the V and J calls and clone size come from that table. The data contain 120,000 or so clones, roughly 69% of them seen just once; the ten biggest clones take up approximately 2.3%. Trimming removed 0 bases from V and 4 bases from J, with 16 bases in between. Germline V gene lookup returns CDR1 LGHNA and CDR2 YSLEER. This CDR3 is built from 16 residues. Input material: peripheral blood. The chain employs TRBV4-3 and TRBJ2-7, with a weak D call TRBD1 (5 bases). This receptor was identified in a woman between 70 and 85 years old with acute or convalescent COVID-19. The CDR3: CASSQDLSRVSYEQYF. The CDR3 nucleotides are TGCGCCAGCAGCCAAGATTTAAGCAGGGTGAGTTACGAGCAGTACTTC.